The present T cell receptor beta chain was sequenced within a study of spatial heterogeneity in lung cancer. One entry per CDR3 protein results from TCRdb running MiXCR on the 5' RACE reads. The table has around 60,000 distinct CDR3 sequences, around 8.4% seen once. Time point given: sample taken at primary tumor resection. Tumor, nontumor lung or frozen PBMC supplied whole RNA, sequenced without sorting. Germline V gene lookup returns CDR1 KGHSH and CDR2 LQKENI. The length of the CDR3 is 16 residues. V was clipped by 2 bases and J by 2 bases; unmatched bases: 5. The genes are TRBV18 and TRBJ1-3; 8 bases map to TRBD1. Here the sequenced sample was PBMCs, taken at surgery. This TCR derives from a female donor with early-stage non-small cell lung cancer. As DNA, the CDR3 is TGTGCCAGCTCACCAATGGACAGGGACACTGGAAACACCATATATTTT. It encodes CASSPMDRDTGNTIYF. Combining the CDR3 with reference TRBV18 and TRBJ1-3 gives the whole variable domain NAGVMQNPRHLVRRRGQEARLRCSPMKGHSHVYWYRQLPEEGLKFMVYLQKENIIDESGMPKERFSAEFPKEGPSILRIQQVVRGDSAAYFCASSPMDRDTGNTIYFGEGSWLTVV.